The clone carrying this T cell receptor beta chain was observed many times. Antigen: not known. This sample is drawn from a study of T-cell memory formation after mild COVID-19. The overall study: TCR clusters were largely donor specific.

TCRdb recomputed calls from the 5' RACE reads with MiXCR, one row per CDR3 protein. Of 130,000 to 150,000 distinct CDR3 sequences listed, approximately 5.7% were seen once; the top ten hold about 2%. The CDR3 is made up of 18 amino acids. V was cut by 0 bases and J by 7 bases, with 22 bases left in between. In germline, CDR1 is SGHTA, CDR2 FQGTGA. The study, taken as a whole, reports: Clonal second-wave expansions that peaked on day 37 had unconfirmed SARS-CoV-2 specificity. CD4+ clones that contracted lay mainly in CM and EM; CD8+ ones lay in EMRA.

The sequenced sample was PBMCs or a T cell subset sorted from them (not recorded which). This chain uses TRBV7-3 with TRBJ1-5; no definite D call. The TCR comes from an adult woman who had mild COVID-19 (a few samples of this study predate the infection). Cell type and time point are not known. CDR3 in DNA: TGTGCCAGCAGCTTAACCCCTCCCTCCCACGGGGTTGGGCAGCCCCAGCATTTT. It is translated as CASSLTPPSHGVGQPQHF.